Following are 28 T cell receptor beta chains from one sample sequenced in a study of PD-1 blockade in classical Hodgkin lymphoma. Autologous stem cell transplantation was followed by relapse in every patient, and brentuximab vedotin exposure varied. The assay was immunoSEQ multiplex PCR, and TCRdb's table has in-frame clones only and misses some. Here the sample spans 60,000 to 75,000 clones, over 85% being singletons. Material: peripheral blood mononuclear cells (PBMCs), obtained at baseline. The receptors shown here come from a human donor with classical Hodgkin lymphoma.

The chain carries TRBV6-1 and TRBJ2-3; the D gene is possibly TRBD2 (5 bases). Per the germline V gene, CDR1 is MNHNS and CDR2 is SASEGT. Trimming removed 6 bases at V and 3 bases at J, with 10 bases between. The CDR3 runs 13 residues. CDR3 nucleotide sequence: TGTGCCAGCAGGGAGGTAGGGACAGATACGCAGTATTTT. As protein: CASREVGTDTQYF.

CDR3 in amino acids: CSAVVPRAYNEQFF. CDR3 DNA sequence: TGCAGCGCTGTCGTGCCCCGGGCGTACAATGAGCAGTTCTTC. This chain connects TRBV29-1 to TRBJ2-1; D is unresolved. The length of the CDR3 is 14 residues. CDR1 and CDR2 from the germline V gene are SQVTM and ANQGSEA. V lost 7 bases, J lost 4 bases, and 17 bases lay in between.

The rearrangement joins TRBV6-1 to TRBJ2-2, with D possibly matching TRBD2 (6 bases). The CDR3 sequence is 15 residues long. V gave up 2 bases and J gave up 2 bases, with 9 bases separating them. Germline CDR1 and CDR2: MNHNS and SASEGT. The CDR3 here is CASSEPGLNTGELFF. CDR3 nucleotides: TGTGCCAGCAGTGAACCTGGACTAAACACCGGGGAGCTGTTTTTT.

As DNA, the CDR3 is TGCGCCAGCAGTCAATACACTGGGCCCCCCCCTGGGGCCAACGTCCTGACTTTC. Translating it yields CASSQYTGPPPGANVLTF. The chain recombines TRBV23-1 with TRBJ2-6, with D hard to call. TRBV23-1 has ORF status, its function being uncertain. V was cut by 1 base and J by 2 bases, with 15 bases left in between. The CDR3 totals 18 residues.

The chain couples TRBV6-1 to TRBJ2-3; D gene unclear. The CDR3 runs to 17 residues. V was trimmed by 0 bases and J by 6 bases, leaving 19 bases between them. Germline CDR1 MNHNS, CDR2 SASEGT. In DNA, the CDR3 is TGTGCCAGCAGTGAAGCGATTGTGTGGCGGATCCGGGATACGCAGTATTTT. Translation: CASSEAIVWRIRDTQYF.

A single count supports this clone. The CDR3 DNA sequence: TGTGCCAGCAGCTTAGACTATAACACCGGGGAGCTGTTTTTT. Protein product: CASSLDYNTGELFF. The chain couples TRBV11-2 to TRBJ2-2; D ambiguous. With 0 bases removed from V and 2 bases from J, the gap between germline ends came to 4 bases. The V gene's germline CDR1 is SGHAT and CDR2 FQNNGV. The CDR3 consists of 14 residues.

The rearrangement joins TRBV29-1 to TRBJ2-1, with 7 bases identical to TRBD1. The germline V gene encodes CDR1 SQVTM and CDR2 ANQGSEA. V trimming: 6 bases; J trimming: 1 base; junction bases outside the gene matches: 3. This CDR3 region has 13 residues. CDR3 sequence reads: CSVDRVSYNEQFF. CDR3 bases: TGCAGCGTAGACAGGGTTTCCTACAATGAGCAGTTCTTC.

The chain links TRBV2 to TRBJ2-1; 8 nucleotides line up with TRBD1. The CDR3 has 13 amino acids. J gave up 2 bases and V 10 bases, and 4 bases lay outside the gene matches. CDR1 SNHLY and CDR2 FYNNEI come from the germline V gene. The CDR3 is CAIGTGPYNEQFF. The CDR3 DNA sequence: TGTGCCATAGGGACAGGCCCCTACAATGAGCAGTTCTTC.

Only a few counts were recorded for this clone. The V call is TRBV5-1, the J call TRBJ2-7; no firm D call. Germline V gene lookup returns CDR1 SGHRS and CDR2 YFSETQ. V was shortened by 1 base and J by 0 bases, with 8 bases between the two germline ends. The CDR3 length is 14 residues. The DNA of the CDR3 is TGCGCCAGCAGCTTGACCCCAAGCTCCTACGAGCAGTACTTC. This translates into CASSLTPSSYEQYF. Full variable domain (missing parts from reference TRBV5-1 and TRBJ2-7): KAGVTQTPRYLIKTRGQQVTLSCSPISGHRSVSWYQQTPGQGLQFLFEYFSETQRNKGNFPGRFSGRQFSNSRSEMNVSTLELGDSALYLCASSLTPSSYEQYFGPGTRLTVT.

J is TRBJ2-5 and V is TRBV10-3, with 8 bases that match TRBD2. Germline-derived CDR1 and CDR2 are ENHRY and SYGVKD. The CDR3 totals 14 residues. Unmatched junction bases numbered 6, after V lost 6 bases and J lost 3 bases. This chain's CDR3 is CAISGAGVEETQYF. As DNA, the CDR3 is TGTGCCATCAGCGGAGCGGGAGTTGAAGAGACCCAGTACTTC.

This chain uses TRBV10-3 with TRBJ1-2; tentative D call: TRBD1 (6 bases). In germline, CDR1 is ENHRY, CDR2 SYGVKD. Trimming removed 4 bases at V and 2 bases at J, with 8 bases between. This CDR3 contains 13 residues. CDR3 sequence (DNA): TGTGCCATCAGTGCAGGGACAAACTATGGCTACACCTTC. It encodes CAISAGTNYGYTF.

V and J are TRBV6-5 and TRBJ2-7; D uncertain. Germline values: CDR1 MNHEY, CDR2 SVGAGI. The germline V and J ends were trimmed by 5 bases and 0 bases, with 14 bases remaining between them. The CDR3 runs to 15 residues. The CDR3 here is CASSRRRQYSYEQYF. In DNA, the CDR3 is TGTGCCAGCAGTCGACGCAGACAATACTCCTACGAGCAGTACTTC.

This chain connects TRBV10-2 to TRBJ2-3; perhaps TRBD2 as D (7 bases). The CDR3 has 16 residues. The germline CDR1 and CDR2 sequences are WSHSY and SAAADI. With 2 bases removed from V and 4 bases from J, the gap between germline ends came to 16 bases. The CDR3 loop reads CASSESGGAPPDTQYF. Written as DNA, the CDR3 is TGCGCCAGCAGTGAGAGTGGGGGGGCCCCTCCAGATACGCAGTATTTT.

V usage is TRBV6-1 and J usage is TRBJ1-3, with D uncertain. CDR3 size: 12 residues. V dropped 7 bases and J dropped 2 bases, with 6 bases sitting between them. From germline, CDR1 is MNHNS and CDR2 SASEGT. The CDR3 loop reads CASTWPGNTIYF. CDR3 nucleotide sequence: TGTGCCAGCACCTGGCCTGGAAACACCATATATTTT.

The J gene is TRBJ2-3, the V gene TRBV10-2, with 7 nucleotides matching TRBD1. This CDR3 comprises 15 residues. Trimming cost V 4 bases and J 3 bases; bases outside gene matches: 7. From germline, CDR1 is WSHSY and CDR2 SAAADI. CDR3 in DNA: TGCGCCAGCAGTGGTAGACAGGGTAGGACAGATACGCAGTATTTT. Protein product: CASSGRQGRTDTQYF.

J is TRBJ2-1 and V is TRBV28; D is unresolved. Trimming removed 9 bases at V and 0 bases at J, with 6 bases between. Per the germline V gene, CDR1 is MDHEN and CDR2 is SYDVKM. The CDR3 covers 12 residues. The CDR3 is CASTDSYNEQFF. CDR3 in DNA: TGTGCCAGTACCGACTCCTACAATGAGCAGTTCTTC.

This chain joins TRBV19 and TRBJ2-3; D gene ambiguous. Germline V gene data show CDR1 as LNHDA and CDR2 as SQIVND (reference sequence). V lost 3 bases and J lost 4, with 11 bases in between. This CDR3 has 14 amino acids. The CDR3 nucleotides read TGTGCCAGTAGTATCTATACCGGCGCAGATACGCAGTATTTT. Translated, it gives CASSIYTGADTQYF.

The V and J genes are TRBV7-9 and TRBJ2-3, with 15 bases identical to TRBD2. Germline values: CDR1 SEHNR, CDR2 FQNEAQ (reference sequence). J lost 3 bases, V lost 5 bases, and 9 bases had no gene match. There are 18 residues in the CDR3. For the CDR3, the DNA is TGTGCCAGCAGCCCCCCCGGACTAGCGGGGGGGCTGACAGATACGCAGTATTTT. Translated, it gives CASSPPGLAGGLTDTQYF.

This clone was detected a few times. The J gene is TRBJ2-2, the V gene TRBV19; unclear D gene. Trimming stripped 9 bases from V and 4 bases from J, with 12 bases between. Germline loops: CDR1 LNHDA, CDR2 SQIVND (reference sequence). There are 13 residues in the CDR3. CDR3 sequence: CASKVRSTGELFF. The DNA of the CDR3 is TGTGCCAGCAAGGTCCGGAGCACCGGGGAGCTGTTTTTT.

This sequence joins TRBV14 and TRBJ2-1; D not resolved. V lost 4 bases to trimming and J lost 5 bases, with 9 bases between them. The germline CDR1 and CDR2 sequences are SGHDN and FVKESK. CDR3 length equals 13 residues. CDR3 protein: CASSRGPNNEQFF. The DNA for the CDR3 is TGTGCCAGCAGCCGAGGACCGAACAATGAGCAGTTCTTC.

This clone has just one count. V gene TRBV5-1 combines with J gene TRBJ2-5; a weak D match, TRBD2 (7 bases). CDR1 is SGHRS, CDR2 YFSETQ, per germline. V lost 4 bases to trimming and J lost 5 bases, with 18 bases between them. CDR3 size: 15 residues. The CDR3 loop is CASSPEGGAGETQYF. Written as DNA, the CDR3 is TGCGCCAGCAGCCCCGAGGGGGGGGCTGGGGAGACCCAGTACTTC.

The genes are TRBV25-1 and TRBJ2-7, with 8 nucleotides matching TRBD1. CDR3 length equals 14 residues. The germline V gene has CDR1 MGHDK and CDR2 SYGVNS. Unmatched junction bases numbered 9, after V lost 6 bases and J lost 5 bases. This CDR3 is CASSPRDRFNEQYF. The CDR3 DNA reads as TGTGCCAGCAGCCCCCGGGACAGGTTTAACGAGCAGTACTTC.

The chain employs TRBV27 and TRBJ2-7, with 7 bases that match TRBD1. V gave up 3 bases and J gave up 5 bases; unmatched junction bases: 10. The CDR3 has 15 residues. Germline V lookup: CDR1 MNHEY, CDR2 SMNVEV (reference sequence). In DNA form, the CDR3 reads TGTGCCAGCAGTTTGCCCCGGGACAGACGCCACGAGCAGTACTTC. It is translated as CASSLPRDRRHEQYF.

This CDR3 is CASSPRYGSSYEQYF. In DNA form, the CDR3 reads TGTGCCAGCAGCCCTCGTTACGGTTCCTCCTACGAGCAGTACTTC. The chain couples TRBV6-1 to TRBJ2-7; D is undetermined. Trimming cost V 6 bases and J 0 bases, with 15 bases left between them. In germline, CDR1 is MNHNS, CDR2 SASEGT. The CDR3 is made up of 15 amino acids.

This rearrangement joins TRBV28 to TRBJ2-5, with D maybe TRBD1 (5 bases). Between the trimmed V and J ends, which lost 8 bases and 2 bases, there was a span of 12 bases. CDR1 and CDR2 from the germline V gene are MDHEN and SYDVKM. The CDR3 is 13 amino acids. The CDR3 DNA is TGTGCCAGCCTAGGGGTTTATCAAGAGACCCAGTACTTC. This gives the protein CASLGVYQETQYF.

The chain uses TRBV5-1 and TRBJ2-1, with 8 nucleotides matching TRBD2. The CDR3 is 14 amino acids. The trim removed 1 base at V and 9 bases at J, leaving 6 bases unmatched. Germline values: CDR1 SGHRS, CDR2 YFSETQ. CDR3 nucleotide sequence: TGCGCCAGCAGCTTGCCCAGCGGGAGCGGTGAGCAGTTCTTC. Amino acids: CASSLPSGSGEQFF.

The chain carries TRBV2 and TRBJ2-5; TRBD1 or TRBD2 may be the D gene (5 bases each). CDR3 length equals 14 residues. V lost 7 bases and J 4 bases, leaving 16 bases between the germline ends. Looked up from germline, CDR1 is SNHLY and CDR2 is FYNNEI. The CDR3 here is CASNGATGRETQYF. CDR3 sequence (DNA): TGTGCCAGCAATGGAGCGACGGGACGAGAGACCCAGTACTTC.

The J gene is TRBJ2-3, the V gene TRBV5-1; 9 bases are a match to TRBD2. This CDR3 is 12 amino acids long. Germline V gene sequence: CDR1 SGHRS, CDR2 YFSETQ. V trimming: 7 bases; J trimming: 3 bases; junction bases outside the gene matches: 0. The CDR3 bases are TGCGCCAGCGCGGGAGGGACAGATACGCAGTATTTT. It specifies CASAGGTDTQYF.